At least ten counts were recorded for the clone carrying this T cell receptor beta chain. Its antigen is as yet unknown. TCRdb called the reads again in MiXCR, with one record for every CDR3 protein. The data contain fewer than 550,000 distinct CDR3 sequences, approximately 15% of them singletons. CDR1 is SEHNR, CDR2 FQNEAQ, per germline (reference sequence). The germline V and J ends were trimmed by 4 bases and 4 bases, with 22 bases remaining between them. The CDR3 runs 17 residues. This entry comes from a study of T cell repertoires in cytomegalovirus infection. In the study overall: Matching HLA type, along with CMV infection, was indicated by public TCR beta signatures. Study findings and constraints: Accumulated public TCR beta family frequency recognized individuals carrying CMV together with the relevant HLA. HLA-C-restricted CMV clonotypes gave the most frequent clonotype in two of eight donors.

The clonotype originates from a human donor in good health (CMV status not recorded). Some clones in this sample may be carry-over from other donors' samples. Specimen: CD8+ T cells from PBMCs. The chain employs TRBV7-9 and TRBJ2-5; a weak D match, TRBD2 (5 bases). The DNA of the CDR3 is TGTGCCAGCAGCTCACCAAATTCGGGGAGATTTGCAGAGACCCAGTACTTC. Translated, it gives CASSSPNSGRFAETQYF. Full variable domain (rest looked up from reference TRBV7-9 and TRBJ2-5): DTGVSQNPRHKITKRGQNVTFRCDPISEHNRLYWYRQTLGQGPEFLTYFQNEAQLEKSRLLSDRFSAERPKGSFSTLEIQRTEQGDSAMYLCASSSPNSGRFAETQYFGPGTRLLVL.